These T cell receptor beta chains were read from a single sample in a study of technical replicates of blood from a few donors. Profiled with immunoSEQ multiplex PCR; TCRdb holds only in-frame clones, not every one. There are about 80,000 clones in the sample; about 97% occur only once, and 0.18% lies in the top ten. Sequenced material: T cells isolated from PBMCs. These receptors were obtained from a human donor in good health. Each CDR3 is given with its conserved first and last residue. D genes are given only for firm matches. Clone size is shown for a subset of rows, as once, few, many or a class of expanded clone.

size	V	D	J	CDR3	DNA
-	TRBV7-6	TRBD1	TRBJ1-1	CASSLTGGENTEAFF	TGTGCCAGCAGCTTGACAGGGGGCGAGAACACTGAAGCTTTCTTT
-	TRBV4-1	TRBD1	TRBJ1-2	CASSPGDRGRSDYGYTF	TGCGCCAGCAGCCCAGGGGACAGGGGGCGATCGGACTATGGCTACACCTTC
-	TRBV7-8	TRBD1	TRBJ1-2	CASSLRTGSGGYTF	TGTGCCAGCAGCCTAAGGACAGGATCTGGCGGCTACACCTTC
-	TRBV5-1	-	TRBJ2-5	CASSLDGGETQYF	TGCGCCAGCAGCTTGGACGGGGGAGAGACCCAGTACTTC
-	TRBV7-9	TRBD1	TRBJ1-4	CASPGQSNEKLFF	TGTGCCAGCCCGGGACAGTCGAATGAAAAACTGTTTTTT
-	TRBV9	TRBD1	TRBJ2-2	CASSGRGQGRTGELFF	TGTGCCAGCAGCGGACGCGGACAGGGACGAACCGGGGAGCTGTTTTTT
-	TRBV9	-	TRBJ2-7	CASSVGRESYEQYF	TGTGCCAGCAGCGTAGGCAGGGAATCCTACGAGCAGTACTTC
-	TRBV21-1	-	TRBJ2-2	CASSRVLLAGGFSGELFF	TGTGCCAGCAGCAGAGTGTTACTAGCGGGAGGGTTTTCCGGGGAGCTGTTTTTT
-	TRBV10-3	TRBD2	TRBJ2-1	CAISEQAGGYNEQFF	TGTGCCATCAGTGAACAAGCGGGGGGTTACAATGAGCAGTTCTTC
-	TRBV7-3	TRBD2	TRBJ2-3	CASSLMSTASGASTDTQYF	TGTGCCAGCAGCTTAATGTCTACGGCTAGCGGGGCGAGCACAGATACGCAGTATTTT
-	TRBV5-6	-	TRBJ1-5	CASSSGVAQPQHF	TGTGCCAGCAGCTCCGGGGTGGCTCAGCCCCAGCATTTT
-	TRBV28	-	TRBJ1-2	CASTRAAGANYGYTF	TGTGCCAGCACTCGTGCGGCGGGAGCTAACTATGGCTACACCTTC
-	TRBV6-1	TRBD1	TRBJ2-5	CASSRTGQFQETQYF	TGTGCCAGCAGCAGGACAGGGCAATTCCAAGAGACCCAGTACTTC
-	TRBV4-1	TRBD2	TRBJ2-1	CASSSGGLAGGRFSYNEQFF	TGCGCCAGCAGCTCGGGGGGTCTAGCGGGGGGGCGTTTCTCCTACAATGAGCAGTTCTTC
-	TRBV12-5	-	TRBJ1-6	CASATNPGASRGPLHF	TGTGCTAGTGCTACAAATCCAGGGGCCTCTAGGGGACCCCTCCACTTT
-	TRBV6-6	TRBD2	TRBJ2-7	CATRTSGGDYEQYF	TGTGCCACCAGGACCAGCGGGGGAGACTACGAGCAGTACTTC
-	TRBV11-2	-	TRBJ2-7	CASSLGAQGIYEQYF	TGTGCCAGCAGCTTAGGGGCCCAGGGTATCTACGAGCAGTACTTC
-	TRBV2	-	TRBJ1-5	CASSEVRNNQPQHF	TGTGCCAGCAGTGAAGTTCGTAACAATCAGCCCCAGCATTTT
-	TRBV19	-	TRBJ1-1	CASSFGQLNTEAFF	TGTGCCAGTAGTTTCGGACAGTTAAACACTGAAGCTTTCTTT
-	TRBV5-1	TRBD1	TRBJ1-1	CASSLDRGGTEAFF	TGCGCCAGCAGCTTGGACAGGGGGGGGACTGAAGCTTTCTTT
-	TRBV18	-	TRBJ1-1	CASSPIEGGTEAFF	TGTGCCAGCTCACCAATCGAGGGTGGCACTGAAGCTTTCTTT
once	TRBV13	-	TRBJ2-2	CASSPDYPTGELFF	TGTGCCAGCAGCCCGGACTACCCTACCGGGGAGCTGTTTTTT
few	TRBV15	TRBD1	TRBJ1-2	CATSRLTGRSNYGYTF	TGTGCCACCAGCAGGTTGACAGGGCGAAGTAACTATGGCTACACCTTC
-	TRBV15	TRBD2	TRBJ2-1	CATSRDNLRTSGYNEQFF	TGTGCCACCAGCAGAGATAATTTGAGAACTAGCGGTTACAATGAGCAGTTCTTC
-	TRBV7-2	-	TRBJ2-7	CASSPTSGFSNSYEQYF	TGTGCCAGCAGCCCTACGTCAGGGTTCTCAAACTCCTACGAGCAGTACTTC
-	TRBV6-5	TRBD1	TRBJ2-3	CASSYRDRAGTDTQYF	TGTGCCAGCAGTTACCGCGACAGGGCAGGCACAGATACGCAGTATTTT
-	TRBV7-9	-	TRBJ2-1	CASSLEAWVPISSDEQFF	TGTGCCAGCAGCTTAGAGGCGTGGGTACCGATAAGTAGCGATGAGCAGTTCTTC
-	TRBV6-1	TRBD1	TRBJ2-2	CASSVIAGTGGSGELFF	TGTGCCAGCAGTGTGATCGCCGGGACAGGGGGGTCCGGGGAGCTGTTTTTT
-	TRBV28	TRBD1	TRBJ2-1	CASSGPGQGTLNEQFF	TGTGCCAGCAGTGGGCCGGGACAGGGAACACTAAATGAGCAGTTCTTC
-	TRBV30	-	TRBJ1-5	CAWTRRGRDSNQPQHF	TGTGCCTGGACCCGGAGGGGAAGGGATAGCAATCAGCCCCAGCATTTT
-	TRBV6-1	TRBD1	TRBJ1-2	CASSGMTGAGYTF	TGTGCCAGCAGTGGAATGACAGGGGCCGGCTACACCTTC
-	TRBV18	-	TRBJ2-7	CASSPNNRVSYEQYF	TGTGCCAGCTCTCCTAATAACAGGGTGTCCTACGAGCAGTACTTC
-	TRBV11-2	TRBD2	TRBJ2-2	CASSPISGVPGELFF	TGTGCCAGCAGCCCCATTAGCGGGGTCCCCGGGGAGCTGTTTTTT
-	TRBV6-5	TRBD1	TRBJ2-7	CASWDSSSYEQYF	TGTGCCAGCTGGGACAGCAGCTCCTACGAGCAGTACTTC
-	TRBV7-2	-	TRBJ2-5	CASSSRSGTQYF	TGTGCCAGCAGCTCTCGGTCAGGGACCCAGTACTTC
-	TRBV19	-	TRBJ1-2	CASSSTGTYGYTF	TGTGCCAGTAGCTCGACAGGAACCTATGGCTACACCTTC
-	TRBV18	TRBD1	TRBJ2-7	CASSPSGTGGSYEQYF	TGTGCCAGCTCACCGTCGGGGACAGGGGGCTCCTACGAGCAGTACTTC
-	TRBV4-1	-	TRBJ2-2	CASRTGIGAGELFF	TGCGCCAGCAGAACAGGGATCGGGGCCGGGGAGCTGTTTTTT
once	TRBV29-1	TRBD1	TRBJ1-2	CSVGSAGGDGYTF	TGCAGCGTTGGGAGCGCAGGGGGCGATGGCTACACCTTC
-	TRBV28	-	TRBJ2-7	CASSSSGQYYEQYF	TGTGCCAGCAGTTCAAGCGGACAGTACTACGAGCAGTACTTC
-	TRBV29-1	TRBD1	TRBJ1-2	CSVEVGQNYGYTF	TGCAGCGTTGAAGTGGGACAGAACTATGGCTACACCTTC
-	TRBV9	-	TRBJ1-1	CASTPLRGSTEAFF	TGTGCCAGCACCCCTCTCCGGGGTTCCACTGAAGCTTTCTTT
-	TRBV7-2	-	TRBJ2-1	CASSLAQGLNEQFF	TGTGCCAGCAGCTTAGCGCAGGGACTCAATGAGCAGTTCTTC
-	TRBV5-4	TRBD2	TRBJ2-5	CASSSLAGEYQETQYF	TGTGCCAGCAGCTCCTTAGCGGGAGAGTACCAAGAGACCCAGTACTTC
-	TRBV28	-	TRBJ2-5	CASSKRQDPKETQYF	TGTGCCAGCAGTAAACGACAGGACCCGAAAGAGACCCAGTACTTC
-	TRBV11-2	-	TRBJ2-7	CASSFAQRGEQYF	TGTGCCAGCAGCTTCGCCCAACGGGGGGAGCAGTACTTC
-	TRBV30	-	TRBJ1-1	CAWSRGIEAFF	TGTGCCTGGAGTAGGGGGATTGAAGCTTTCTTT
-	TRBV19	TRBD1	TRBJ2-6	CASNSGGASGANVLTF	TGTGCCAGTAATTCAGGGGGCGCGTCGGGGGCCAACGTCCTGACTTTC